This TCR beta chain was found in a study of PD-1 blockade in classical Hodgkin lymphoma. Overall study findings and caveats: Lower baseline TCR diversity was reported for newly diagnosed patients than for healthy donors.

This CDR3 is built from 16 residues. After removal of 4 bases from V and 5 bases from J, the junction contained 8 bases not matched to a gene. Looked up from germline, CDR1 is SEHNR and CDR2 is FQNEAQ (reference sequence). About this clone: Its antigen is unknown.

Repertoires were generated with immunoSEQ multiplex PCR, while TCRdb's copy carries only in-frame clones and drops some. The data show fewer than 14,000 clones, with around four fifths seen just once and 2.5% to 4% held by the top ten. The sample's time point: cycle 4 day 1 (C4D1), after around six weeks of nivolumab. Relapse was seen in all patients after autologous stem cell transplantation, and brentuximab vedotin exposure was variable. From thawed PBMCs, CD4+ T cells were purified using magnetic negative selection. Reported best responses ranged across complete response, partial response or progressive disease.

The rearrangement joins TRBV7-9 to TRBJ1-5; 10 nucleotides line up with TRBD1. This TCR was recovered from a human donor with classical Hodgkin lymphoma. The source material was CD4+ T cells from blood, sampled before the fourth cycle of nivolumab. The CDR3 DNA sequence: TGTGCCAGCAGCTCATGGACAGGGGGAACGGATCAGCCCCAGCATTTT. This translates into CASSSWTGGTDQPQHF.